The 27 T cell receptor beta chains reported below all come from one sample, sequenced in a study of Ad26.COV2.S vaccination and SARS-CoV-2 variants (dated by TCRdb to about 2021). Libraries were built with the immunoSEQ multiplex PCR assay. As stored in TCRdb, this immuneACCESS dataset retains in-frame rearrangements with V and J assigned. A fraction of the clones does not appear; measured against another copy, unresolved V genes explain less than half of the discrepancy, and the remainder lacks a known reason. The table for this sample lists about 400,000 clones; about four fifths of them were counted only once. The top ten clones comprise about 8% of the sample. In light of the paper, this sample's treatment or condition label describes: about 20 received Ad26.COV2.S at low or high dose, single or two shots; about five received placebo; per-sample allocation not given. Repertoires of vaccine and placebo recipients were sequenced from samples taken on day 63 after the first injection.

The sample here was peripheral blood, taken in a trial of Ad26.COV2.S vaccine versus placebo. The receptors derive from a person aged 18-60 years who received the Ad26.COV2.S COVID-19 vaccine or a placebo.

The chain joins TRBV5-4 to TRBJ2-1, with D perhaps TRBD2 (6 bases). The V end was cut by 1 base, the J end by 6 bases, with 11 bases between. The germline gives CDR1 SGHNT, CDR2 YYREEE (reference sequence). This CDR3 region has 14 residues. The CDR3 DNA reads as TGTGCCAGCAGCTTGACCGGGAGAAGCAATGAGCAGTTCTTC. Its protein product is CASSLTGRSNEQFF.

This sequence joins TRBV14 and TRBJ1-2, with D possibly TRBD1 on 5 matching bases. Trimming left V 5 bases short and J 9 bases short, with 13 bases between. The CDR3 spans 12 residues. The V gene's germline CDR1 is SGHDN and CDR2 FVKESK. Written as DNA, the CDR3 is TGTGCCAGCAGCGACAGAACCCGTCGCTACACCTTC. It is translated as CASSDRTRRYTF.

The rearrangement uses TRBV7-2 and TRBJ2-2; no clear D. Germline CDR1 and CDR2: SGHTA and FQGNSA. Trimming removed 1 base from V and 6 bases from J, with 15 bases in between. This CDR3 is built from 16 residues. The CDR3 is CASSLVSITTAGELFF. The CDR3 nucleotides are TGTGCCAGCAGCTTAGTATCCATTACCACGGCCGGGGAGCTGTTTTTT.

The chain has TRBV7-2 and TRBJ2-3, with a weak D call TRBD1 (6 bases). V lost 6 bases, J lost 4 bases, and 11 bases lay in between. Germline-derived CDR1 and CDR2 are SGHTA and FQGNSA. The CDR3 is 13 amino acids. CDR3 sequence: CASRPPGADTQYF. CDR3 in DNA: TGTGCCAGCAGGCCACCAGGGGCAGATACGCAGTATTTT.

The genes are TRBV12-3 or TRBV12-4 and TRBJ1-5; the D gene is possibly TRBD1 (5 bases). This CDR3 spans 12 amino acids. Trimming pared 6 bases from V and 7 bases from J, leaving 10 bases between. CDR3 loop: CASSQWGQPQHF. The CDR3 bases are TGTGCCAGCAGCCAATGGGGGCAGCCCCAGCATTTT.

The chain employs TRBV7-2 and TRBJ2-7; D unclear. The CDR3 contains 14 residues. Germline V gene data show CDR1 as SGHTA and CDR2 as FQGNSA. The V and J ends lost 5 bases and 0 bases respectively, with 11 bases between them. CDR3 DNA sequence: TGTGCCAGCAGCCAAGGACCGAGCTCCTACGAGCAGTACTTC. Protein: CASSQGPSSYEQYF.

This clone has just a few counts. The CDR3 sequence: CASSLFPGATGGGYTF. DNA of the CDR3: TGCGCCAGCAGCTTGTTTCCGGGGGCCACGGGAGGTGGCTACACCTTC. The chain combines TRBV5-1 with TRBJ1-2; D might be TRBD1 (6 bases). The V end lost 1 base, the J end lost 7 bases, and 20 bases lay between the germline ends. Looked up from germline, CDR1 is SGHRS and CDR2 is YFSETQ. The CDR3 covers 16 residues.

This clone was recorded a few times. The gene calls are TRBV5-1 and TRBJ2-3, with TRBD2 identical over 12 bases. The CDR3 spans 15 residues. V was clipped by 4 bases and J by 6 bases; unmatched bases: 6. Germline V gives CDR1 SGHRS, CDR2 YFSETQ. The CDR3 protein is CASSLRTSGDDTQYF. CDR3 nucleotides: TGCGCCAGCAGCCTCAGGACTAGCGGGGATGATACGCAGTATTTT.

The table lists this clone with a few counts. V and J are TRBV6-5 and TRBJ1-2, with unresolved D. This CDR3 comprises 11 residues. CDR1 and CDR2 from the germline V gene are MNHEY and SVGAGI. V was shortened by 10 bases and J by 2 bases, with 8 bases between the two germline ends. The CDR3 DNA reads TGTGCCACCAGAAGAAACTATGGCTACACCTTC. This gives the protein CATRRNYGYTF.

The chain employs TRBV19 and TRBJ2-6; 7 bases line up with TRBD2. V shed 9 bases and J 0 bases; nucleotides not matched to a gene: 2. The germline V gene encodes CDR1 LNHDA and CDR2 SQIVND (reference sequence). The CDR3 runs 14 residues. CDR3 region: CASREDSGANVLTF. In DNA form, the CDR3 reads TGTGCCAGCCGGGAGGACTCTGGGGCCAACGTCCTGACTTTC.

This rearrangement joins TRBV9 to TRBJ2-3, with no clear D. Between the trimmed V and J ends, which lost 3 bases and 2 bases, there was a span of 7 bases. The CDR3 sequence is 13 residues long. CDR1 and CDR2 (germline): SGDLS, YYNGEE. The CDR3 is CASSALLTDTQYF. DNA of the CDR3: TGTGCCAGCAGCGCACTTCTCACAGATACGCAGTATTTT.

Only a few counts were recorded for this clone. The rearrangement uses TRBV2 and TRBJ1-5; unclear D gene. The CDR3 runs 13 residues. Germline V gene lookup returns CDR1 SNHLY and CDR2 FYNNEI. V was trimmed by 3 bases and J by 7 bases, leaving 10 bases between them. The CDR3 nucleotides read TGTGCCAGCAGTGACGGTGTTGGGCAGCCCCAGCATTTT. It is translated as CASSDGVGQPQHF. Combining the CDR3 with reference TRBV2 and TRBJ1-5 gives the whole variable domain EPEVTQTPSHQVTQMGQEVILRCVPISNHLYFYWYRQILGQKVEFLVSFYNNEISEKSEIFDDQFSVERPDGSNFTLKIRSTKLEDSAMYFCASSDGVGQPQHFGDGTRLSIL.

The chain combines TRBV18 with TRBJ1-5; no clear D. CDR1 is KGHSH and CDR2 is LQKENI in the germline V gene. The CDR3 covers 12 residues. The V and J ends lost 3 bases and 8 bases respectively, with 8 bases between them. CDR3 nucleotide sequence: TGTGCCAGCTCACCTTCCTTAGAGCCCCAGCATTTT. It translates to CASSPSLEPQHF.

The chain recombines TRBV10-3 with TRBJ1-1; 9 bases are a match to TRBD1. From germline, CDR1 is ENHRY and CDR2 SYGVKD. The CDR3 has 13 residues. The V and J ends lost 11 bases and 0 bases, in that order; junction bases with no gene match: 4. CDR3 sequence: CASGTGMNTEAFF. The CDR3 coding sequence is TGTGCCTCAGGGACAGGGATGAACACTGAAGCTTTCTTT.

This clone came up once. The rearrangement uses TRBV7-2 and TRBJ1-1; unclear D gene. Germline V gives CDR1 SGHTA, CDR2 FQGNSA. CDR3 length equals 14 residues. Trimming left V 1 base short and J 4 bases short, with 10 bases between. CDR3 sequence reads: CASSLGGIGTEAFF. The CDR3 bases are TGTGCCAGCAGCTTAGGCGGGATTGGCACTGAAGCTTTCTTT.

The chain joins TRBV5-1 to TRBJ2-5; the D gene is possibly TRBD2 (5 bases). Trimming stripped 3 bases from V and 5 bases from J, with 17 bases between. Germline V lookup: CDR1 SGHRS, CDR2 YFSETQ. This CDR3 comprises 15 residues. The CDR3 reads CASSSSGNLGETQYF. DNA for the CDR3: TGCGCCAGCAGCTCCTCCGGGAATTTGGGGGAGACCCAGTACTTC.

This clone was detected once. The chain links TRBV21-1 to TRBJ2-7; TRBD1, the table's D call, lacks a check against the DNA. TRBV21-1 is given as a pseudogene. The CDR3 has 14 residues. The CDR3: CASSKDRINHEQYF. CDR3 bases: TGTGCCAGCAGCAAAGACAGGATAAACCACGAGCAGTACTTC.

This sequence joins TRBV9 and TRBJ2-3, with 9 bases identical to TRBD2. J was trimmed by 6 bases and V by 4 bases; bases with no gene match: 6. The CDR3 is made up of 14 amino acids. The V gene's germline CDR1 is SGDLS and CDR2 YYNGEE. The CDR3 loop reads CASSSGRRADTQYF. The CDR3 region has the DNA TGTGCCAGCAGCAGCGGGAGGCGGGCGGATACGCAGTATTTT.

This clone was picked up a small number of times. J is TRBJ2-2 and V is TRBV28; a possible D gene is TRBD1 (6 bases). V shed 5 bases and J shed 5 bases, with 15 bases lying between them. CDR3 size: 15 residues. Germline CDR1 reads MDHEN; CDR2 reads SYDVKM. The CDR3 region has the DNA TGTGCCAGCAGTAGAGGGGGAGTGAGGACCGGGGAGCTGTTTTTT. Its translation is CASSRGGVRTGELFF.

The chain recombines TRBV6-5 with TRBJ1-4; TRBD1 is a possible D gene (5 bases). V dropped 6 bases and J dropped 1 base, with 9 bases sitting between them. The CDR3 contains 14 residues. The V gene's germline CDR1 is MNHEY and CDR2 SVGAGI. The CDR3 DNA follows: TGTGCCAGCAGGTGGGGCAGAACTAATGAAAAACTGTTTTTT. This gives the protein CASRWGRTNEKLFF.

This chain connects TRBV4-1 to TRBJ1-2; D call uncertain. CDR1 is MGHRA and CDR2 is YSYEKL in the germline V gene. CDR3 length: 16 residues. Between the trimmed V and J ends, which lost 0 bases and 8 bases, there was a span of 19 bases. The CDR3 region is CASSQEGVPPLRGYTF. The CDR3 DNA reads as TGCGCCAGCAGCCAAGAAGGCGTCCCCCCCCTGCGGGGCTACACCTTC.

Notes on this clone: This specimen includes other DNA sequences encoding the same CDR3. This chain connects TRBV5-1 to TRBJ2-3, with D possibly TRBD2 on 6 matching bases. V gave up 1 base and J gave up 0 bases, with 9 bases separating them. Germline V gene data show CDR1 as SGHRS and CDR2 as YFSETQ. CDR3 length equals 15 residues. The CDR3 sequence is CASSLLAGSTDTQYF. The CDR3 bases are TGCGCCAGCAGCTTGTTGGCGGGGAGCACAGATACGCAGTATTTT.

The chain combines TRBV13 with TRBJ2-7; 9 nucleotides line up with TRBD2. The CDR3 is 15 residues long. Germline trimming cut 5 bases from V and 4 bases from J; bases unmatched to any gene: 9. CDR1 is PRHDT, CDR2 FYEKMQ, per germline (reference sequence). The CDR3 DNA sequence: TGTGCCAGCAGCCCTAGGACTAGCGATGGGTACGAGCAGTACTTC. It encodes CASSPRTSDGYEQYF.

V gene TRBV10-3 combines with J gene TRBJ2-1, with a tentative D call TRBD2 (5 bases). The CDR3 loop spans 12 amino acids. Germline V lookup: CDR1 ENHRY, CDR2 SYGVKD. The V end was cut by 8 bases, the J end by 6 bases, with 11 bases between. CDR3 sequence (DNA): TGTGCCATCCATGGACTTTCCAATGAGCAGTTCTTC. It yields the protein CAIHGLSNEQFF.

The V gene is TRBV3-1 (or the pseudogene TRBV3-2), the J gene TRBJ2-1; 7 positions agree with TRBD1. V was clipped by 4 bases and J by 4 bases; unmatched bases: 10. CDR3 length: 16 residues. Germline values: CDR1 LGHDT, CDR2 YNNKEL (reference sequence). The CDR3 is CASSLPGQEMYNEQFF. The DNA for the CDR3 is TGTGCCAGCAGCCTTCCTGGACAGGAAATGTACAATGAGCAGTTCTTC.

Here the CDR3 reads CASGSNRGYEQYF. In DNA, the CDR3 is TGTGCCAGCGGATCGAACAGGGGATACGAGCAGTACTTC. The rearrangement links TRBV27 to TRBJ2-7; 7 nucleotides line up with TRBD1. The trim removed 8 bases at V and 4 bases at J, leaving 8 bases unmatched. Germline CDR1 reads MNHEY; CDR2 reads SMNVEV (reference sequence). This CDR3 spans 13 amino acids.

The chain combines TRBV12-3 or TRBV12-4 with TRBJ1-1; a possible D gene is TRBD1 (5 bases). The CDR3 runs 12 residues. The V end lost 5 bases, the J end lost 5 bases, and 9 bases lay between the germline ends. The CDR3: CASSRGVTEAFF. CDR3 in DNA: TGTGCCAGCAGTCGGGGGGTAACTGAAGCTTTCTTT.